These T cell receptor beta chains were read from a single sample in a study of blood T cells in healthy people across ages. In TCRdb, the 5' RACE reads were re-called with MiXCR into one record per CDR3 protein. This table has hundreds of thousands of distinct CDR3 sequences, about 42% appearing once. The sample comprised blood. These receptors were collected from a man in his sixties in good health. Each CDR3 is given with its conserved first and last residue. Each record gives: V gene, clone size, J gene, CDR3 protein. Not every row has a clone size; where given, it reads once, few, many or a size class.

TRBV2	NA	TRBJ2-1	CASRLPGPQFF
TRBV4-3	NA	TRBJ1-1	CASSQDWGRTEAFF
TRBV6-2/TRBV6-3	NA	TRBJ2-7	CASSYGGVGYEQYF
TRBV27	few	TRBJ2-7	CASSQQGGLSYEQYF
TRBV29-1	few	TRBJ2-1	CSVEGWGILSYNEQFF
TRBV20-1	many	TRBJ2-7	CAIPGTAYEQYF
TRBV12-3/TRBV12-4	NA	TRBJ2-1	CASSSRDRGVGEQFF
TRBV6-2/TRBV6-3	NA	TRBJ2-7	CASSPGKGIPYEQYF
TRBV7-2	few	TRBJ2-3	CASSLRLGGVSTDTQYF
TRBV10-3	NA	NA	CAISEASNNEQYF
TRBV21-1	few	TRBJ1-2	CASSEKARKGHGYTF